This TCR beta chain comes out of a study of shared clonotypes between healthy human individuals. About the research overall: Each donor contributed plates that comprised three CD4 naive, three CD4 memory, two CD8 naive and one CD8 memory.

The V end was cut by 0 bases, the J end by 6 bases, with 12 bases between. The CDR3 has 15 amino acids. Germline V gene sequence: CDR1 SGDLS, CDR2 YYNGEE. Whole-study findings and limits: Sampling was confined to blood; repertoires within tissues likely differ.

Naive CD8 cells lacked CD45RO, underwent positive selection for CCR7 and left out terminally differentiated effector memory CD45RA+ cells. Notes on this clone: The antigen is undetermined.

About 30,000 T cell genomes (approximately 190 ng DNA) went into each sorted-subset replicate. Repertoires were generated with immunoSEQ multiplex PCR, while TCRdb's copy carries only in-frame clones and drops some. The sample includes 2 million or so clones, about 95% of them seen just once. This chain joins TRBV9 and TRBJ1-4, with D hard to call. This clonotype originated in a man between 18 and 35 years old in good health. The material sequenced was naive CD8+ T cells sorted from blood. Here the CDR3 reads CASSVGGVGDEKLFF. In nucleotides, the CDR3 is TGTGCCAGCAGCGTAGGTGGAGTAGGTGATGAAAAACTGTTTTTT.